Listed here are 11 T cell receptor beta chains from one sample, sequenced in a study of shared clonotypes between healthy human individuals. The repertoire was sequenced with immunoSEQ multiplex PCR; TCRdb's copy has only in-frame clones and lacks some. Of roughly 2.2 million clones detected, roughly 92% appear once; the ten largest clones hold 0.37%. The source material was naive CD4+ T cells from PBMCs. Subset meaning: CD45RA+ positively selected. The source is a young man in good health. Some clones in this sample may be carry-over from other donors' samples.

Remarks on this clone: This sample includes further DNA sequences coding for the same CDR3. This chain connects TRBV6-5 to TRBJ1-2; D call uncertain. Trimming shortened V by 3 bases and J by 7 bases, and 6 bases separated the two germline ends. Germline-derived CDR1 and CDR2 are MNHEY and SVGAGI. CDR3 length: 11 amino acids. The CDR3 loop reads CASSYLGGYTF. CDR3 DNA sequence: TGTGCCAGCAGTTATCTAGGTGGCTACACCTTC.

V gene TRBV5-1 combines with J gene TRBJ2-3; maybe TRBD2 (6 bases). The germline V gene encodes CDR1 SGHRS and CDR2 YFSETQ. V lost 0 bases and J 6 bases, leaving 17 bases between the germline ends. The length of the CDR3 is 16 residues. CDR3 loop: CASSLDSRLDPDTQYF. CDR3 DNA sequence: TGCGCCAGCAGCTTGGATTCCAGACTAGATCCGGATACGCAGTATTTT.

The sample holds a few counts of this clone. V usage is TRBV6-6 and J usage is TRBJ1-2, with no clear D. The CDR3 covers 15 residues. Trimming stripped 0 bases from V and 2 bases from J, with 10 bases between. Germline V gene lookup returns CDR1 MNHNY and CDR2 SVGAGI (reference sequence). This chain's CDR3 is CASSYSRSSNYGYTF. The CDR3 DNA reads as TGTGCCAGCAGTTACTCGAGATCTTCAAACTATGGCTACACCTTC.

The rearrangement joins TRBV6-1 to TRBJ2-2; D is undetermined. The V end lost 4 bases, the J end lost 4 bases, and 13 bases lay between the germline ends. The CDR3 has 15 residues. Germline V CDR1 and CDR2: MNHNS, SASEGT. The CDR3 nucleotides are TGTGCCAGCAGTGCCTACAGTGTAGCCACCGGGGAGCTGTTTTTT. Translation gives CASSAYSVATGELFF.

This clone was observed a few times. The chain uses TRBV7-9 and TRBJ1-5, with D possibly TRBD1 on 5 matching bases. The CDR3 is made up of 15 amino acids. Germline values: CDR1 SEHNR, CDR2 FQNEAQ (reference sequence). Trimming stripped 5 bases from V and 7 bases from J, with 18 bases between. The CDR3, as DNA: TGTGCCAGCAGCGCCCCCTCGGCAGGGCTGCAGCCCCAGCATTTT. This gives the protein CASSAPSAGLQPQHF.

This sequence joins TRBV28 and TRBJ1-2; tentatively, D is TRBD1 (5 bases). The germline CDR1 and CDR2 sequences are MDHEN and SYDVKM. Trimming left V 6 bases short and J 4 bases short, with 15 bases between. This CDR3 contains 14 residues. The CDR3: CASRIDNGGYGYTF. Written as DNA, the CDR3 is TGTGCCAGCAGGATAGATAACGGGGGCTATGGCTACACCTTC.

The chain has TRBV7-2 and TRBJ2-2, with 8 bases identical to TRBD2. Losses at the gene ends were 1 base for V and 6 bases for J; bases not matched to a gene: 7. The CDR3 is made up of 16 amino acids. Germline V gene sequence: CDR1 SGHTA, CDR2 FQGNSA. CDR3 region: CASSLEAGVRSGELFF. CDR3 sequence (DNA): TGTGCCAGCAGCTTAGAAGCGGGAGTTCGGTCCGGGGAGCTGTTTTTT. The full variable domain, in which reference TRBV7-2 and TRBJ2-2 provide the parts outside the CDR3, is GAGVSQSPSNKVTEKGKDVELRCDPISGHTALYWYRQSLGQGLEFLIYFQGNSAPDKSGLPSDRFSAERTGGSVSTLTIQRTQQEDSAVYLCASSLEAGVRSGELFFGEGSRLTVL.

The chain carries TRBV5-1 and TRBJ2-7; 13 bases are shared with TRBD2. This CDR3 has 21 amino acids. The J segment lost 1 base and the V segment lost 0 bases, leaving 16 bases of the junction unmatched. The V gene's germline CDR1 is SGHRS and CDR2 YFSETQ. CDR3 sequence: CASSLGRPFQGLAGQSYEQYF. CDR3 coding DNA: TGCGCCAGCAGCTTGGGCCGGCCTTTTCAGGGACTAGCGGGGCAGTCCTACGAGCAGTACTTC.

J is TRBJ2-7 and V is TRBV13; 10 positions match TRBD1. V was clipped by 5 bases and J by 3 bases; unmatched bases: 4. CDR3 length: 14 residues. Per the germline V gene, CDR1 is PRHDT and CDR2 is FYEKMQ (reference sequence). This CDR3 is CASSLGQGDYEQYF. The CDR3 DNA sequence: TGTGCCAGCAGCCTTGGACAGGGGGACTACGAGCAGTACTTC. The entire variable domain, with the rest obtained from reference TRBV13 and TRBJ2-7, is as follows: AAGVIQSPRHLIKEKRETATLKCYPIPRHDTVYWYQQGPGQDPQFLISFYEKMQSDKGSIPDRFSAQQFSDYHSELNMSSLELGDSALYFCASSLGQGDYEQYFGPGTRLTVT.

The chain links TRBV6-9 to TRBJ2-4; TRBD2 matches 8 bases. Per germline, CDR1 MNHGY and CDR2 SVAAGI. Losses at the gene ends were 6 bases for V and 8 bases for J; bases not matched to a gene: 6. There are 13 residues in the CDR3. CDR3 DNA sequence: TGTGCCAGCAGGGGGACGGGGGGGCACATTCAGTACTTC. This translates into CASRGTGGHIQYF.

The rearrangement joins TRBV5-1 to TRBJ2-5, with TRBD1 as a possible D gene (5 bases). The CDR3 is made up of 16 amino acids. CDR1 is SGHRS, CDR2 YFSETQ, per germline. V was pared by 0 bases and J by 3 bases, with 15 bases between. CDR3 DNA sequence: TGCGCCAGCAGCTTGGGAATCGTCGGCAGGGAAGAGACCCAGTACTTC. It yields the protein CASSLGIVGREETQYF.